This T cell receptor (beta chain) is drawn from a study of monozygotic twins with inflammatory bowel disease. On this clonotype itself: Its antigen is not known.

Reprocessing the 5' RACE reads, TCRdb reports a single entry for every CDR3 protein and omits DNA. This table lists 350,000 to 500,000 distinct CDR3 sequences. Findings and limits, study-wide: Against healthy co-twins, IBD patients had lower TCRbeta diversity (measured by inverse Simpson). Repertoire similarity matched across concordant and discordant twins, perhaps owing to limited power. In patient repertoires, differing immunosuppressive treatments may have added some variability.

What was sequenced was blood. This receptor was identified in a human donor with ulcerative colitis or Crohn's disease, or a healthy co-twin of an affected twin (not recorded which).

The CDR3 region is CASSEDSSGRTDTQYF. This chain links TRBV2 with TRBJ2-3; lacking DNA, the TRBD2 call made by TCRdb goes unchecked. The CDR3 runs 16 residues. Germline CDR1 SNHLY, CDR2 FYNNEI.